These T cell receptor beta chains were read from a single sample in a study of long-term antiretroviral therapy in people with HIV. The assay was immunoSEQ multiplex PCR, and TCRdb's table has in-frame clones only and misses some. The table includes about 20,000 clones, 82% detected once. The specimen comprised unsorted PBMCs, sampled about 2.4 years after starting antiretroviral therapy. These receptors were taken from a middle-aged man with HIV. Each CDR3 is given without its conserved first and last residue. Each record gives: J gene, V gene, D gene, CDR3 protein. D genes are given only for firm matches.

J gene: TRBJ2-1
V gene: TRBV11-2
D gene: TRBD2
CDR3 protein: ASSVRLAGGGSYNEQF

J gene: TRBJ1-1
V gene: TRBV5-3
D gene: .
CDR3 protein: ARSLAGNTEAF

J gene: TRBJ1-1
V gene: TRBV28
D gene: .
CDR3 protein: ASSSPTWGMNTEAF

J gene: TRBJ1-5
V gene: TRBV2
D gene: .
CDR3 protein: ASSKTANQPQH

J gene: TRBJ1-1
V gene: TRBV11-2
D gene: .
CDR3 protein: ASSFSGISTEAF

J gene: TRBJ1-1
V gene: TRBV7-9
D gene: .
CDR3 protein: ASSLDSGTRPSEAF

J gene: TRBJ2-2
V gene: TRBV4-1
D gene: TRBD1
CDR3 protein: ASSSPGQGNTGELF

J gene: TRBJ1-3
V gene: TRBV29-1
D gene: .
CDR3 protein: SFSDGNTIY

J gene: TRBJ2-4
V gene: TRBV2
D gene: .
CDR3 protein: ASSQAGMAKNIQY

J gene: TRBJ1-5
V gene: TRBV5-5
D gene: .
CDR3 protein: ASSSNSNQPQH

J gene: TRBJ2-2
V gene: TRBV29-1
D gene: .
CDR3 protein: SVEWVTGELF

J gene: TRBJ2-3
V gene: TRBV2
D gene: TRBD2
CDR3 protein: ASKVPGGDTQY

J gene: TRBJ1-1
V gene: TRBV2
D gene: .
CDR3 protein: ASSPSGRTEAF

J gene: TRBJ1-2
V gene: TRBV6-6
D gene: .
CDR3 protein: ASLTGSPFGYT

J gene: TRBJ1-5
V gene: TRBV27
D gene: .
CDR3 protein: ASSLSREGIYQPQH

J gene: TRBJ2-1
V gene: TRBV7-7
D gene: TRBD2
CDR3 protein: ASTAREGPGNEQF

J gene: TRBJ2-7
V gene: TRBV5-4
D gene: TRBD2
CDR3 protein: ASSWEGYEQY

J gene: TRBJ1-2
V gene: TRBV29-1
D gene: .
CDR3 protein: SAQTHYGYT

J gene: TRBJ1-5
V gene: TRBV27
D gene: .
CDR3 protein: ASSLRQNQPQH

J gene: TRBJ2-7
V gene: TRBV27
D gene: .
CDR3 protein: ASSFYGGSYEQY

J gene: TRBJ2-7
V gene: TRBV28
D gene: .
CDR3 protein: ASSLWVGGGTIYEQY

J gene: TRBJ2-7
V gene: TRBV2
D gene: .
CDR3 protein: ASSEAQTGASYEQY

J gene: TRBJ2-7
V gene: TRBV5-5
D gene: TRBD2
CDR3 protein: ASSLEWTSGTYEQY

J gene: TRBJ1-5
V gene: TRBV18
D gene: TRBD1
CDR3 protein: ASSDRDRVNQPQH

J gene: TRBJ2-3
V gene: TRBV7-3
D gene: .
CDR3 protein: ASSLDGTDTQY

J gene: TRBJ1-2
V gene: TRBV11-2
D gene: TRBD1
CDR3 protein: ASSLSQGAGGYT

J gene: TRBJ1-4
V gene: TRBV7-2
D gene: .
CDR3 protein: ASSLALVGAGSNEKLF

J gene: TRBJ2-3
V gene: TRBV5-6
D gene: .
CDR3 protein: ASSLFSGNTQY

J gene: TRBJ2-1
V gene: TRBV27
D gene: TRBD2
CDR3 protein: ASSLTSGGYNEQF

J gene: TRBJ2-7
V gene: TRBV7-2
D gene: .
CDR3 protein: ASSYGVYEQY

J gene: TRBJ1-2
V gene: TRBV27
D gene: TRBD1
CDR3 protein: ASSPTGGGYT

J gene: TRBJ1-1
V gene: TRBV19
D gene: .
CDR3 protein: ATTPGQGKNTEAF

J gene: TRBJ1-5
V gene: TRBV6-4
D gene: .
CDR3 protein: ASSDSPGSPQH

J gene: TRBJ2-3
V gene: TRBV7-8
D gene: TRBD2
CDR3 protein: ASSLGRRLTSGHSTDTQY

J gene: TRBJ2-5
V gene: TRBV28
D gene: .
CDR3 protein: ASNSFGPQETQY

J gene: TRBJ2-1
V gene: TRBV28
D gene: TRBD1
CDR3 protein: ASSFGDRGRPYNEQF

J gene: TRBJ1-2
V gene: TRBV19
D gene: .
CDR3 protein: ASSMGVRAGYT

J gene: TRBJ1-3
V gene: TRBV28
D gene: .
CDR3 protein: ASRLMGGAISGNTIY

J gene: TRBJ2-7
V gene: TRBV19
D gene: .
CDR3 protein: ASSRGLYEQY

J gene: TRBJ2-5
V gene: TRBV7-2
D gene: .
CDR3 protein: ASSSPRGSVETQY

J gene: TRBJ2-3
V gene: TRBV29-1
D gene: TRBD2
CDR3 protein: SVENLAESSTDTQY

J gene: TRBJ2-7
V gene: TRBV6-1
D gene: .
CDR3 protein: ASSLGYEQY

J gene: TRBJ1-1
V gene: TRBV19
D gene: .
CDR3 protein: ASSWGHPEAF

J gene: TRBJ2-7
V gene: TRBV5-1
D gene: .
CDR3 protein: ASSPGNREQY

J gene: TRBJ2-7
V gene: TRBV2
D gene: .
CDR3 protein: ASKMGEVTHEQY

J gene: TRBJ2-7
V gene: TRBV27
D gene: .
CDR3 protein: ASSFNTGEIVLGEQY

J gene: TRBJ2-1
V gene: TRBV4-3
D gene: .
CDR3 protein: ASSRMLGQINEQF

J gene: TRBJ2-7
V gene: TRBV7-2
D gene: TRBD1
CDR3 protein: ASSPARPGQGYEQY

J gene: TRBJ1-1
V gene: TRBV9
D gene: .
CDR3 protein: ASSVEGPTEAF

J gene: TRBJ2-3
V gene: TRBV5-4
D gene: .
CDR3 protein: ASSVSSDTQY

J gene: TRBJ2-7
V gene: TRBV19
D gene: .
CDR3 protein: ASSPTGGSYEQY

J gene: TRBJ2-1
V gene: TRBV5-1
D gene: TRBD2
CDR3 protein: ASSILAGGSSYNEQF

J gene: TRBJ1-2
V gene: TRBV7-2
D gene: TRBD1
CDR3 protein: ASTYLEGALTYGYT

J gene: TRBJ2-6
V gene: TRBV5-1
D gene: .
CDR3 protein: ASSLPTGANVLT

J gene: TRBJ2-7
V gene: TRBV11-3
D gene: TRBD2
CDR3 protein: ASSPRGGDEQY

J gene: TRBJ1-2
V gene: TRBV23-1
D gene: .
CDR3 protein: APVGGLNGYT

J gene: TRBJ1-6
V gene: TRBV2
D gene: .
CDR3 protein: ASNRENGAPLH

J gene: TRBJ2-7
V gene: TRBV2
D gene: TRBD1
CDR3 protein: ASIRTGSRSYEQY

J gene: TRBJ1-2
V gene: TRBV27
D gene: .
CDR3 protein: ASSRQGIANYGYT

J gene: TRBJ1-1
V gene: TRBV30
D gene: .
CDR3 protein: AWRKGSTEAF